Listed here are 26 T cell receptor beta chains from one sample, sequenced in a study of CD8 T cells in Susac syndrome. Random hexamers were used to reverse transcribe an amount of roughly 0.45 to 1 ug RNA. MiXCR was run by TCRdb on the immunoSEQ multiplex PCR reads, yielding one entry per CDR3 protein. Among about 190,000 distinct CDR3 sequences listed, roughly 95% were seen once. The sequencing sample was made of CD4+ T cells from PBMCs. These receptors were taken from a human donor with Susac syndrome.

The rearrangement links TRBV9 to TRBJ2-1; 12 bases map to TRBD1. Germline loops: CDR1 SGDLS, CDR2 YYNGEE. V dropped 0 bases and J dropped 7; count of bases not matched to a gene: 8. This CDR3 region has 17 residues. The CDR3 region is CASSVDGGTGGYNEQFF. In nucleotides, the CDR3 is TGTGCCAGCAGCGTAGACGGGGGGACAGGGGGCTATAATGAGCAGTTCTTC.

This clonotype was counted once. This chain uses TRBV9 with TRBJ1-6; TRBD1 is a possible D gene (5 bases). Germline CDR1 and CDR2: SGDLS and YYNGEE. CDR3 length equals 15 residues. V was clipped by 0 bases and J by 7 bases, with 11 bases between them. The CDR3 spells CASSVEGAKNSPLHF. CDR3 sequence (DNA): TGTGCCAGCAGCGTAGAAGGGGCGAAGAATTCACCCCTCCACTTT. Combining the CDR3 with reference TRBV9 and TRBJ1-6 gives the whole variable domain DSGVTQTPKHLITATGQRVTLRCSPRSGDLSVYWYQQSLDQGLQFLIQYYNGEERAKGNILERFSAQQFPDLHSELNLSSLELGDSALYFCASSVEGAKNSPLHFGNGTRLTVT.

The genes are TRBV7-3 and TRBJ1-1, with D possibly being TRBD1 (5 bases). V was cut by 2 bases and J by 2 bases, with 12 bases left in between. The CDR3 loop spans 15 amino acids. The V gene's germline CDR1 is SGHTA and CDR2 FQGTGA. CDR3 DNA sequence: TGTGCCAGCAGCTTAGATTCAGGGATCAACACTGAAGCTTTCTTT. It yields the protein CASSLDSGINTEAFF.

The CDR3 here is CASSLQGAINGELFF. CDR3 sequence (DNA): TGTGCCAGCAGTTTGCAGGGGGCTATTAACGGGGAGCTGTTTTTT. The J gene is TRBJ2-2, the V gene TRBV12-3 or TRBV12-4, with 8 bases fitting TRBD1. Germline trimming cut 3 bases from V and 7 bases from J; bases unmatched to any gene: 7. The CDR3 extends over 15 amino acids.

The chain recombines TRBV7-9 with TRBJ2-1; D possibly corresponds to TRBD2 (5 bases). V was trimmed by 5 bases and J by 9 bases, leaving 8 bases between them. Germline lookup yields CDR1 SEHNR and CDR2 FQNEAQ (reference sequence). The CDR3 sequence is 11 residues long. CDR3: CASSGEREQFF. DNA for the CDR3: TGTGCCAGCAGCGGGGAGCGTGAGCAGTTCTTC.

The chain couples TRBV11-2 to TRBJ2-5; 9 nucleotides match TRBD2. The J segment lost 0 bases and the V segment lost 4 bases, leaving 6 bases of the junction unmatched. Per the germline V gene, CDR1 is SGHAT and CDR2 is FQNNGV. The CDR3 extends over 16 amino acids. CDR3 sequence (DNA): TGTGCCAGCAGCTCCCTAGCGGGGAGGTACCAAGAGACCCAGTACTTC. This gives the protein CASSSLAGRYQETQYF.

The J gene is TRBJ2-1, the V gene TRBV5-4, with 11 bases identical to TRBD2. Trimming took 3 bases from V and 2 from J; bases not matched to a gene: 4. Germline V gene data show CDR1 as SGHNT and CDR2 as YYREEE (reference sequence). The CDR3 runs 16 residues. Here the CDR3 reads CASSSNSGGAYNEQFF. The CDR3 region has the DNA TGTGCCAGCAGCTCGAATAGCGGGGGGGCCTACAATGAGCAGTTCTTC.

This chain connects TRBV20-1 to TRBJ2-2; 12 positions agree with TRBD2. Germline CDR1 DFQATT, CDR2 SNEGSKA (reference sequence). The CDR3 sequence is 16 residues long. V trimming: 4 bases; J trimming: 4 bases; junction bases outside the gene matches: 7. CDR3: CSATRGLAGPTGELFF. As DNA, the CDR3 is TGCAGTGCTACAAGAGGACTAGCGGGGCCCACCGGGGAGCTGTTTTTT.

J is TRBJ2-6 and V is TRBV20-1; no firm D call. This CDR3 is 14 amino acids long. Germline V CDR1 and CDR2: DFQATT, SNEGSKA (reference sequence). V lost 0 bases and J lost 4, with 7 bases in between. The CDR3 nucleotides are TGCAGTGCTAGAGATGACGGGGGGGCCAACGTCCTGACTTTC. Protein: CSARDDGGANVLTF.

This chain links TRBV29-1 with TRBJ1-1, with unresolved D. The V end lost 2 bases, the J end lost 6 bases, and 13 bases lay between the germline ends. Germline lookup yields CDR1 SQVTM and CDR2 ANQGSEA. CDR3 length equals 13 residues. The CDR3 sequence: CSVESVARAEAFF. Written as DNA, the CDR3 is TGCAGCGTTGAATCGGTGGCCCGGGCTGAAGCTTTCTTT.

The chain employs TRBV2 and TRBJ1-2, with D tentatively TRBD1 (6 bases). Germline loops: CDR1 SNHLY, CDR2 FYNNEI. The CDR3 covers 16 residues. Trimming left V 7 bases short and J 6 bases short, with 24 bases between. CDR3 amino acids: CASTPSEGQKSDGYTF. The DNA of the CDR3 is TGTGCCAGCACCCCGAGCGAAGGACAGAAGAGTGATGGCTACACCTTC.

The V gene is TRBV11-2, the J gene TRBJ2-1; 8 positions match TRBD2. The CDR3 is 14 amino acids. The V segment lost 4 bases and the J segment 8 bases; nucleotides outside the gene matches: 7. Per the germline V gene, CDR1 is SGHAT and CDR2 is FQNNGV. In nucleotides, the CDR3 is TGTGCCAGCAGCTCGGGACTAGACCTTGATGAGCAGTTCTTC. Protein sequence: CASSSGLDLDEQFF.

The table lists this clonotype with a count of one. The chain carries TRBV6-1 and TRBJ2-2; 14 bases agree with TRBD2. Trimming took 6 bases from V and 1 from J; bases not matched to a gene: 4. The CDR3 length is 17 residues. Germline CDR1 MNHNS, CDR2 SASEGT. The CDR3 here is CASSRGLAGGNTGELFF. The CDR3 coding sequence is TGTGCCAGCAGCCGCGGACTAGCGGGGGGGAACACCGGGGAGCTGTTTTTT.

The chain recombines TRBV30 with TRBJ2-5; 8 nucleotides align to TRBD2. Germline assignment: CDR1 GTSNPN and CDR2 SVGIG (reference sequence). The CDR3 is made up of 14 amino acids. V was clipped by 3 bases and J by 1 base; unmatched bases: 4. CDR3 residues: CAWRDGGVQETQYF. CDR3 coding DNA: TGTGCCTGGAGAGACGGGGGGGTCCAAGAGACCCAGTACTTC.

J is TRBJ2-7 and V is TRBV25-1; the D gene is possibly TRBD1 (7 bases). The V gene lost 5 bases and the J gene lost 10 bases, with 12 bases spanning the gap. Per the germline V gene, CDR1 is MGHDK and CDR2 is SYGVNS. The CDR3 runs to 11 residues. The chain's CDR3 is CASSSGGRQYF. The DNA of the CDR3 is TGTGCCAGCAGTTCAGGGGGGAGACAGTACTTC.

The chain joins TRBV15 to TRBJ1-6, with D perhaps matching TRBD1 (5 bases). The CDR3 covers 14 residues. Trimming took 0 bases from V and 10 from J, leaving 10 bases between them. Germline V gene sequence: CDR1 LNHNV, CDR2 YYDKDF (reference sequence). This chain's CDR3 is CATSREGVLSPLHF. CDR3 sequence (DNA): TGTGCCACCAGCAGAGAAGGGGTTCTGTCACCCCTCCACTTT.

J is TRBJ2-5 and V is TRBV3-1; no clear D. Germline V gives CDR1 LGHDT, CDR2 YNNKEL (reference sequence). V lost 4 bases, J lost 7 bases, and 10 bases lay in between. CDR3 length equals 12 residues. The CDR3 protein is CASSLPERTQYF. The DNA for the CDR3 is TGTGCCAGCAGCCTCCCCGAGCGGACCCAGTACTTC.

In DNA, the CDR3 is TGTGCCTGGAGTGACGGGACCCCCTCGGGAGAAAAACTGTTTTTT. It specifies CAWSDGTPSGEKLFF. The V call is TRBV30, the J call TRBJ1-4; perhaps TRBD1 as D (5 bases). The CDR3 loop spans 15 amino acids. Deletions cut 1 base from V and 8 bases from J, with 17 bases between. Germline CDR1 GTSNPN, CDR2 SVGIG (reference sequence).

The rearrangement links TRBV6-2 or TRBV6-3 to TRBJ2-5; D call uncertain. The V end lost 6 bases, the J end lost 7 bases, and 12 bases lay between the germline ends. The germline CDR1 and CDR2 sequences are MNHEY and SVGEGT. The CDR3 has 12 residues. CDR3 amino acids: CASSRSKGTQYF. In DNA form, the CDR3 reads TGTGCCAGCAGCCGCTCGAAGGGGACCCAGTACTTC.

The chain has TRBV20-1 and TRBJ2-7; 7 bases are shared with TRBD2. The CDR3 sequence is 18 residues long. The trim removed 0 bases at V and 0 bases at J, leaving 14 bases unmatched. Germline CDR1 and CDR2: DFQATT and SNEGSKA (reference sequence). The CDR3 DNA is TGCAGTGCTAGAGATGATATCGGGGAGGGCTCCCACTCCTACGAGCAGTACTTC. It codes for CSARDDIGEGSHSYEQYF.

The CDR3 loop reads CATAGGWQETQYF. As DNA, the CDR3 is TGTGCCACCGCGGGGGGGTGGCAAGAGACCCAGTACTTC. The chain joins TRBV6-5 to TRBJ2-5; 9 nucleotides line up with TRBD2. This CDR3 is built from 13 residues. The germline V gene encodes CDR1 MNHEY and CDR2 SVGAGI. The ends lost 10 bases at V and 2 bases at J; junction bases unmatched: 5.

This clonotype turned up a few times. V is TRBV11-2 and J is TRBJ2-1, with D perhaps given as TRBD1 or TRBD2 (6 bases each). The germline V gene encodes CDR1 SGHAT and CDR2 FQNNGV. V lost 1 base and J 5 bases, leaving 18 bases between the germline ends. There are 17 residues in the CDR3. The CDR3 nucleotides are TGTGCCAGCAGCTTAGTTCGGGGCGGGACACCTAACAATGAGCAGTTCTTC. Protein: CASSLVRGGTPNNEQFF.

The gene calls are TRBV25-1 and TRBJ1-5; D uncertain. The V and J ends lost 6 bases and 4 bases respectively, with 7 bases between them. From germline, CDR1 is MGHDK and CDR2 SYGVNS. The CDR3 is 12 residues long. CDR3 in DNA: TGTGCCAGCAGGGGCCCTAATCAGCCCCAGCATTTT. Protein: CASRGPNQPQHF.

The chain has TRBV7-2 and TRBJ2-3; D unclear. The V end was cut by 0 bases, the J end by 4 bases, with 8 bases between. Germline V gene data show CDR1 as SGHTA and CDR2 as FQGNSA. The CDR3 is 14 residues long. CDR3: CASSLAPPSDTQYF. DNA of the CDR3: TGTGCCAGCAGCTTAGCCCCCCCATCAGATACGCAGTATTTT.

The chain recombines TRBV18 with TRBJ1-1; D ambiguous. CDR1 and CDR2 from the germline V gene are KGHSH and LQKENI. CDR3 length: 12 amino acids. Between the trimmed V and J ends, which lost 2 bases and 11 bases, there was a span of 12 bases. In DNA, the CDR3 is TGTGCCAGCTCACCAACGAGGCAGGAGGCTTTCTTT. The encoded protein is CASSPTRQEAFF.

The V and J genes are TRBV20-1 and TRBJ2-3; TRBD2 might be the D (6 bases). CDR1 and CDR2 (germline): DFQATT, SNEGSKA (reference sequence). V was shortened by 8 bases and J by 1 base, with 13 bases between the two germline ends. This CDR3 comprises 13 residues. Here the CDR3 DNA reads TGCAGTAACTCTCCGGGGGGCACAGATACGCAGTATTTT. Protein: CSNSPGGTDTQYF.